The 16 T cell receptor beta chains given below trace back to one sample, sequenced in a study of shared clonotypes between healthy human individuals. TCRdb's copy holds only in-frame clones and misses some; the assay was immunoSEQ multiplex PCR. The table includes 550,000 to 750,000 clones, about 95% detected once. CD45RO-negative, CCR7-selected cells formed the naive CD8 fraction, which excluded terminally differentiated effector memory CD45RA+ cells. The source material was naive CD8+ T cells sorted from blood. All receptors come from a woman in her 30s in good health.

This sequence joins TRBV4-1 and TRBJ2-1; 12 bases map to TRBD2. The CDR3 is made up of 16 amino acids. V was pared by 3 bases and J by 5 bases, with 5 bases of the junction left unmatched. Germline V gene data show CDR1 as MGHRA and CDR2 as YSYEKL. As DNA, the CDR3 is TGCGCCAGCAGCCATTTTGCTAGCGGGAGGGACAATGAGCAGTTCTTC. This codes for CASSHFASGRDNEQFF.

This clone was detected only once. V and J are TRBV6-4 and TRBJ2-7, with D perhaps given as TRBD1 or TRBD2 (5 bases each). The CDR3 has 14 amino acids. The germline V gene has CDR1 MRHNA and CDR2 SNTAGT. V was pared by 6 bases and J by 3 bases, with 15 bases between. In DNA form, the CDR3 reads TGTGCCAGCAGCCCAACTGGGACCCTCTACGAGCAGTACTTC. As protein: CASSPTGTLYEQYF.

V and J are TRBV2 and TRBJ2-7; no firm D call. This CDR3 contains 14 residues. Trimming took off 2 bases at V and 2 bases at J, with 10 bases between the two ends. Germline V CDR1 and CDR2: SNHLY, FYNNEI. The CDR3 DNA is TGTGCCAGCAGTGAATGGACGGAGACCTACGAGCAGTACTTC. Translating it yields CASSEWTETYEQYF.

This chain links TRBV6-5 with TRBJ1-1; no definite D call. CDR1 and CDR2 from the germline V gene are MNHEY and SVGAGI. Trimming took off 6 bases at V and 0 bases at J, with 5 bases between the two ends. The CDR3 consists of 12 residues. The CDR3 is CASRSVNTEAFF. Here the CDR3 DNA reads TGTGCCAGCAGGAGCGTGAACACTGAAGCTTTCTTT.

The chain joins TRBV5-6 to TRBJ2-7, with no clear D. The CDR3 has 16 amino acids. Germline CDR1 is SGHDT and CDR2 is YYEEEE. Trimming shortened V by 1 base and J by 4 bases, and 18 bases separated the two germline ends. CDR3 nucleotide sequence: TGTGCCAGCAGCTTGTGGGCTGGAACCAGATTGTACGAGCAGTACTTC. This encodes CASSLWAGTRLYEQYF. Filled out from reference TRBV5-6 and TRBJ2-7, the complete variable domain reads DAGVTQSPTHLIKTRGQQVTLRCSPKSGHDTVSWYQQALGQGPQFIFQYYEEEERQRGNFPDRFSGHQFPNYSSELNVNALLLGDSALYLCASSLWAGTRLYEQYFGPGTRLTVT.

The chain recombines TRBV4-2 with TRBJ1-1, with D possibly TRBD1 on 5 matching bases. V was cut by 4 bases and J by 4 bases, with 13 bases left in between. This CDR3 is built from 14 residues. The V gene's germline CDR1 is LGHNA and CDR2 YNFKEQ. The CDR3 bases are TGTGCCAGCAGCCCGGACACTTTACCCACTGAAGCTTTCTTT. It yields the protein CASSPDTLPTEAFF.

A single count supports this clone. The rearrangement joins TRBV28 to TRBJ1-2; D is undetermined. The ends were cut back, 5 bases at V and 0 bases at J, with 10 bases in the middle. The CDR3 has 14 residues. The germline gives CDR1 MDHEN, CDR2 SYDVKM. As DNA, the CDR3 is TGTGCCAGCAGTAAGATTGGGGCTAACTATGGCTACACCTTC. It specifies CASSKIGANYGYTF.

About this clone itself: This sample includes further DNA sequences coding for the same CDR3. The CDR3 loop reads CASSQGQGAYEQYF. The CDR3 DNA is TGTGCCAGTAGTCAGGGACAGGGGGCTTACGAGCAGTACTTC. The chain recombines TRBV19 with TRBJ2-7, with TRBD1 matching over 12 bases. This CDR3 contains 14 residues. Losses at the gene ends were 5 bases for V and 4 bases for J; bases not matched to a gene: 3. Germline V gives CDR1 LNHDA, CDR2 SQIVND (reference sequence).

This chain joins TRBV4-1 and TRBJ1-5; 7 bases fit TRBD1. The CDR3 loop spans 16 amino acids. V shed 6 bases, J shed 4 bases, and the junction held 12 bases outside the gene matches. From germline, CDR1 is MGHRA and CDR2 YSYEKL. The CDR3 loop reads CASSPVSSGGNQPQHF. The CDR3 bases are TGCGCCAGCAGTCCAGTTTCGTCAGGGGGGAATCAGCCCCAGCATTTT.

For this clone: The sample carries other DNA sequences with the same CDR3. The rearrangement uses TRBV13 and TRBJ2-7; TRBD1 aligns across 9 bases. Per germline, CDR1 PRHDT and CDR2 FYEKMQ (reference sequence). Losses at the gene ends were 3 bases for V and 3 bases for J; bases not matched to a gene: 0. CDR3 length: 13 amino acids. CDR3 nucleotides: TGTGCCAGCAGCTTGACAGGGGGCTACGAGCAGTACTTC. It is translated as CASSLTGGYEQYF.

For the CDR3, the DNA is TGTGCCATGACAGGAGATACCTACGAGCAGTACTTC. Amino acid sequence: CAMTGDTYEQYF. The rearrangement joins TRBV2 to TRBJ2-7, with D possibly matching TRBD1 (6 bases). This CDR3 region has 12 residues. V lost 10 bases and J lost 2, with 12 bases in between. Germline lookup yields CDR1 SNHLY and CDR2 FYNNEI.

The chain links TRBV6-1 to TRBJ2-7, with 9 bases lining up with TRBD1. J was trimmed by 2 bases and V by 10 bases; bases with no gene match: 9. The CDR3 loop spans 14 amino acids. Germline CDR1 and CDR2: MNHNS and SASEGT. The CDR3 region has the DNA TGTGCCATAACTCGGGGACAGGGACCCTACGAGCAGTACTTC. The encoded protein is CAITRGQGPYEQYF.

The V call is TRBV28, the J call TRBJ1-4, with D unclear. CDR1 MDHEN and CDR2 SYDVKM come from the germline V gene. V lost 1 base and J 3 bases, leaving 12 bases between the germline ends. This CDR3 has 16 amino acids. CDR3 protein: CASSLSPVMSNEKLFF. The CDR3 DNA sequence: TGTGCCAGCAGTTTATCTCCGGTCATGTCTAATGAAAAACTGTTTTTT.

The chain carries TRBV7-2 and TRBJ2-5; D perhaps matches TRBD2 (5 bases). The J call is doubtful: the DNA matches TRBJ2-7 better. Germline-derived CDR1 and CDR2 are SGHTA and FQGNSA. This CDR3 is built from 14 residues. CDR3 DNA sequence: TGTGCCAGCAGCTTAGCAGAGGTTCGGGGCGAGCAGTACTTC. The encoded protein is CASSLAEVRGEQYF.

The V gene is TRBV11-2, the J gene TRBJ1-3; the D is unclear. The CDR3 extends over 12 amino acids. Germline V gives CDR1 SGHAT, CDR2 FQNNGV. V lost 2 bases and J 7 bases, leaving 6 bases between the germline ends. CDR3: CASSLQYNTIYF. The CDR3 DNA is TGTGCCAGCAGCTTACAATACAACACCATATATTTT.

This rearrangement joins TRBV28 to TRBJ2-7; a possible D gene is TRBD2 (6 bases). Between the trimmed V and J ends, which lost 2 bases and 2 bases, there was a span of 13 bases. CDR3 length equals 15 residues. Germline V gene lookup returns CDR1 MDHEN and CDR2 SYDVKM. Here the CDR3 reads CASSLPLSGAYEQYF. CDR3 bases: TGTGCCAGCAGTTTACCTTTGTCGGGAGCCTACGAGCAGTACTTC.